These T cell receptor beta chains were read from a single sample in a study of T cells in Graves' hyperthyroidism and ophthalmopathy. TCRdb processed the multiplex PCR reads anew with MiXCR; each CDR3 protein has one entry. Here the sample spans about 290,000 distinct CDR3 sequences, roughly 15% being singletons. The specimen sequenced was blood. The receptors here all came from a woman younger than 45 with Graves' hyperthyroidism that later progressed to Graves' ophthalmopathy. Each CDR3 is given with its conserved first and last residue. The D gene is left open where the match is weak. Size is stated for part of the rows, as once, few or many counts, or as a class when the clone is expanded.

many	TRBV27	.	TRBJ2-3	TGTGCCAGCAGTTTAGCCGAGGTTCCAGATACGCAGTATTTT	CASSLAEVPDTQYF
many	TRBV28	.	TRBJ2-1	TGTGCCAGCAGATACAGGGGACTAAAACAGTTCTTC	CASRYRGLKQFF
many	TRBV2	.	TRBJ2-7	TGTGCCAGCAGTGTTGAGGGAGTAGTCTACGAGCAGTACTTC	CASSVEGVVYEQYF
many	TRBV3-1	.	TRBJ2-2	TGTGCCAGCAGCCACGGTAGCGGGAACACCGGGGAGCTGTTTTTT	CASSHGSGNTGELFF
few	TRBV27	TRBD2	TRBJ2-5	TGTGCCAGCAGTTCCGCTGTGGGACTAGTGACGCCCCAGTACTTC	CASSSAVGLVTPQYF
many	TRBV7-2	TRBD2	TRBJ2-1	TGTGCCAGCGCCGCCGAGGGAGGGCCCAATGAGCAGTTCTTC	CASAAEGGPNEQFF
many	TRBV27	TRBD2	TRBJ2-3	TGTGCCAGCAGTTACGTTGAGAAGCGGGAGGTCACAGATACGCAGTATTTT	CASSYVEKREVTDTQYF
many	TRBV7-2	.	TRBJ2-7	TGTGCCAGCAGCTTAGCGGGGACCCTGACGGGGGAGCAGTACTTC	CASSLAGTLTGEQYF
.	TRBV14	TRBD1	TRBJ2-7	TGTGCCAGCGGGACAGTCAGCAACGAGCAGTACTTC	CASGTVSNEQYF
many	TRBV28	TRBD2	TRBJ2-1	TGTGCCAGCAGTTTTTTGGGGTCGGGACTAGCGGGCCTCTCCTACAATGAGCAGTTCTTC	CASSFLGSGLAGLSYNEQFF
many	TRBV30	.	TRBJ1-5	TGTGCCTGGAGTGTACAGGCGGGGGAGCAGCCCCAGCATTTT	CAWSVQAGEQPQHF
many	TRBV12-3/TRBV12-4	.	TRBJ1-1	TGTGCCAGCAGTTTCGAGGGCCTAGGAGCTTTCTTT	CASSFEGLGAFF
many	TRBV28	TRBD1	TRBJ2-5	TGTGCCAGCAATCAAAGGGGACAGGGGAAAGAGACCCAGTACTTC	CASNQRGQGKETQYF
many	TRBV7-9	.	TRBJ1-1	TGTGCCAGCAGCTATAGCCCCACTGAAGCTTTCTTT	CASSYSPTEAFF
many	TRBV27	.	TRBJ2-7	TGTGCCAGCAGTTTAGGCGGAGGAGGGAGCTACGAGCAGTACTTC	CASSLGGGGSYEQYF
many	TRBV5-1	TRBD1	TRBJ2-1	TGCGCCAGCAGCTTGGCCAAGGACAGGTCCCTATCGGGTGAGCAGTTCTTC	CASSLAKDRSLSGEQFF
many	TRBV27	TRBD1	TRBJ1-2	TGTGCCAGCAGTTTATCCCCCTGGACAGGGTTAAACTATGGCTACACCTTC	CASSLSPWTGLNYGYTF
many	TRBV12-3/TRBV12-4	.	TRBJ2-1	TGTGCCAGCAGTCCCCCCGTGGGCAATGAGCAGTTCTTC	CASSPPVGNEQFF
many	TRBV12-3/TRBV12-4	.	TRBJ2-5	TGTGCCAGCAGTTTAGGCCAGGGAGTAGGGCAAGAGACCCAGTACTTC	CASSLGQGVGQETQYF
many	TRBV29-1	.	TRBJ2-1	TGCAGCGTTGAGGTAGCGGGGACATCAGGGGGTGAGCAGTTCTTC	CSVEVAGTSGGEQFF
few	TRBV4-1	TRBD2	TRBJ2-7	TGCGCCAGCAGCCAAGGAGCCGCTAGCGGGCTGAAGCAGTACTTC	CASSQGAASGLKQYF
.	TRBV15	.	TRBJ2-1	TGTGCCACCAGCCTCTTTAGTGGAGGGATTAACTACAGTGAGCAGTTCTTC	CATSLFSGGINYSEQFF
many	TRBV27	.	TRBJ2-7	TGTGCCAGCAGTTGGAGGGAAACCTACGAGCAGTACTTC	CASSWRETYEQYF
many	TRBV7-3	.	TRBJ1-1	TGTGCCAGCAGCTTAATCGCCGAGACTGAAGCTTTCTTT	CASSLIAETEAFF
.	TRBV2	.	TRBJ2-4	TGTGCCAGCAGTGAAGCGAGGGGGGCCGGGTCGGACATTCAGTACTTC	CASSEARGAGSDIQYF
many	TRBV11-2	.	TRBJ2-7	TGTGCCAGCAGCTTAGTTCCGGGCGAGCAGTACTTC	CASSLVPGEQYF
many	TRBV6-2/TRBV6-3	TRBD2	TRBJ2-3	TGTGCCAGCAGTTACTCAAAAAGACTAGCGGGAGAACGCGATACGCAGTATTTT	CASSYSKRLAGERDTQYF